The text below deals with one TCR beta chain. The antigen is unknown. The junction and the germline gene differ at one end; a read error may be behind it. The sample comes from a study of blood T cells in healthy people across ages. Overall study findings and caveats: As age increased, TCR beta diversity per million T cells fell in a roughly linear fashion.

The CDR3 consists of 18 residues. Germline assignment: CDR1 LGHNA and CDR2 YNFKEQ. The authors ran a second PCR of about 7 to 12 cycles using a sample-barcoded 5' primer and a J-beta primer mix. Each CDR3 protein is one row after TCRdb ran MiXCR on the 5' RACE reads. This table holds about 680,000 distinct CDR3 sequences, roughly 49% found once. This rearrangement joins TRBV4-2 to TRBJ2-1; D unresolved. This TCR came from a woman in her sixties in good health. Sequenced material: blood. Here the CDR3 DNA reads TGTGCCAGCAGCCAAGGGGCCTTTTTCGATAGCTCCTACGATGAGCAGTTCTTC. Translation gives CASSQGAFFDSSYDEQFF.